This TCR beta chain was profiled in a study of regulatory and conventional T cells in RAG deficiency. The study's findings and limits: Shannon entropy was markedly lower and Simpson indices higher in RAG-deficient patients than control T-cell subsets. Omenn patients showed >80% Treg-Tconv overlap and shorter CDR3 lengths. Other subsets showed around 10-fold reductions, but Treg unique TCR beta sequences fell roughly 90-fold in these patients.

With regard to this clone: Its antigen is unidentified.

Blood CD4+ CD25-high CD127-low regulatory T cells supplied the genomic DNA template. Sequencing was performed with immunoSEQ multiplex PCR; in TCRdb, only in-frame clones are kept and a portion is missing. The sample records 25,000 to 35,000 clones, about nine tenths being singletons. This sample also belongs to another study, concerning regulatory T cells. From that second work: The primer mix had 52 TRBV and 13 TRBJ primers.

Sequenced input: Tregs sorted from blood. This sequence originates from a human donor in good health.

Written as DNA, the CDR3 is TGTGCCAGCAGCCCAAGACAGGGGAGAGTTGGAGAAGCTTTCTTT. It encodes CASSPRQGRVGEAFF. The chain is built from TRBV5-5 and TRBJ1-1, with TRBD1 identical over 8 bases. Unmatched junction bases numbered 13, after V lost 4 bases and J lost 8 bases. Germline CDR1 is SGHKS and CDR2 is YYEKEE (reference sequence). This CDR3 has 15 residues.